These 18 T cell receptor beta chains originate from one sample sequenced in a study of shared clonotypes between healthy human individuals. TCRdb keeps only in-frame clones here, not all; method: immunoSEQ multiplex PCR. The sample consists of around 2,000,000 clones, 90% to 95% of them appearing once. As defined, naive CD8 cells were CD45RO-negative and positively selected for CCR7, with terminally differentiated effector memory CD45RA+ cells excluded. The sample consisted of naive CD8+ T cells from PBMCs. Source of these receptors: a man aged 18 to 30 in good health. Some clones in this sample may be carry-over from other donors' samples.

The gene calls are TRBV13 and TRBJ2-3; D call uncertain. This CDR3 has 14 residues. V was cut by 0 bases and J by 9 bases, with 13 bases left in between. The germline V gene encodes CDR1 PRHDT and CDR2 FYEKMQ (reference sequence). The CDR3 bases are TGTGCCAGCAGCTTAGGGAAGGGAATAGGCACGCAGTATTTT. This encodes CASSLGKGIGTQYF.

This clone was found once. The chain links TRBV19 to TRBJ1-2; D call uncertain. This CDR3 is built from 14 residues. V dropped 10 bases and J dropped 4 bases, with 19 bases sitting between them. CDR1 and CDR2 (germline): LNHDA, SQIVND (reference sequence). The CDR3 region has the DNA TGTGCCACCAACTTGGGAGGGAAGATCTATGGCTACACCTTC. Translating gives CATNLGGKIYGYTF.

The chain uses TRBV5-1 and TRBJ1-1, with D unclear. Trimming took off 7 bases at V and 0 bases at J, with 16 bases between the two ends. Germline values: CDR1 SGHRS, CDR2 YFSETQ. The CDR3 extends over 15 amino acids. The CDR3 nucleotides read TGCGCCAGCTCTACGACCCAGAACATGAACACTGAAGCTTTCTTT. This translates into CASSTTQNMNTEAFF. The complete variable domain, with remaining parts taken from reference TRBV5-1 and TRBJ1-1, reads KAGVTQTPRYLIKTRGQQVTLSCSPISGHRSVSWYQQTPGQGLQFLFEYFSETQRNKGNFPGRFSGRQFSNSRSEMNVSTLELGDSALYLCASSTTQNMNTEAFFGQGTRLTVV.

V usage is TRBV27 and J usage is TRBJ2-1; 13 bases fit TRBD2. The V and J ends lost 3 bases and 7 bases, in that order; junction bases with no gene match: 6. Germline V lookup: CDR1 MNHEY, CDR2 SMNVEV (reference sequence). The CDR3 has 16 residues. The DNA of the CDR3 is TGTGCCAGCAGTTTCGGGGGACTAGCGGGACTTAATGAGCAGTTCTTC. This encodes CASSFGGLAGLNEQFF.

This sequence joins TRBV2 and TRBJ2-1; D is possibly TRBD1 (6 bases). Germline V gene data show CDR1 as SNHLY and CDR2 as FYNNEI. V gave up 5 bases and J gave up 7 bases, with 18 bases separating them. This CDR3 is built from 15 residues. CDR3 DNA sequence: TGTGCCAGCAGTTATTTGGCAGGGGAGTTGAATGAGCAGTTCTTC. This gives the protein CASSYLAGELNEQFF.

The J gene is TRBJ1-2, the V gene TRBV7-9; maybe TRBD1 (6 bases). CDR3 size: 12 residues. The germline V and J ends were trimmed by 4 bases and 6 bases, with 9 bases remaining between them. Germline loops: CDR1 SEHNR, CDR2 FQNEAQ (reference sequence). The CDR3 DNA sequence: TGTGCCAGCAGCTGGGGACACGATGGCTACACCTTC. This codes for CASSWGHDGYTF.

The V call is TRBV5-4, the J call TRBJ2-3, with TRBD2 identical over 10 bases. The CDR3 is 18 amino acids. Germline V CDR1 and CDR2: SGHNT, YYREEE (reference sequence). The V segment lost 0 bases and the J segment 0 bases; nucleotides outside the gene matches: 7. CDR3 sequence (DNA): TGTGCCAGCAGCTTGGAAGCGGGAGGGCCCATCAGCACAGATACGCAGTATTTT. Translating it yields CASSLEAGGPISTDTQYF.

The V and J genes are TRBV9 and TRBJ2-1; 11 bases match TRBD1. This CDR3 spans 15 amino acids. Germline values: CDR1 SGDLS, CDR2 YYNGEE. The ends lost 3 bases at V and 8 bases at J; junction bases unmatched: 7. CDR3 residues: CASSASGTGGYEQFF. CDR3 bases: TGTGCCAGCAGCGCCTCCGGGACAGGGGGATATGAGCAGTTCTTC.

The chain is built from TRBV28 and TRBJ2-2; possible D gene TRBD2, 6 bases. Germline lookup yields CDR1 MDHEN and CDR2 SYDVKM. The CDR3 totals 17 residues. Trimming removed 2 bases at V and 3 bases at J, with 16 bases between. This CDR3 is CASSLLGGSGYTGELFF. The CDR3 nucleotides read TGTGCCAGCAGTTTACTCGGAGGGTCCGGGTACACCGGGGAGCTGTTTTTT.

The gene calls are TRBV6-5 and TRBJ2-1, with TRBD1 matching 8 bases. Per germline, CDR1 MNHEY and CDR2 SVGAGI. With V trimmed by 5 bases and J by 3 bases, 6 bases remained unmatched. The CDR3 totals 15 residues. The CDR3 DNA follows: TGTGCCAGCAGTACAGGACAGGGTAACTACAATGAGCAGTTCTTC. Translated, it gives CASSTGQGNYNEQFF.

This sequence joins TRBV7-2 and TRBJ1-3; D unclear. CDR3 length: 16 amino acids. Trimming stripped 5 bases from V and 0 bases from J, with 14 bases between. Per germline, CDR1 SGHTA and CDR2 FQGNSA. CDR3 region: CASSTVRVSSGNTIYF. CDR3 coding DNA: TGTGCCAGCAGCACCGTACGTGTCTCCTCTGGAAACACCATATATTTT.

V is TRBV2 and J is TRBJ1-3; the D gene is possibly TRBD1 (5 bases). The CDR3 consists of 16 residues. Germline V gives CDR1 SNHLY, CDR2 FYNNEI. V was cut by 3 bases and J by 0 bases, with 12 bases left in between. The CDR3 nucleotides are TGTGCCAGCAGTGACGTTTGGACAAGCTCTGGAAACACCATATATTTT. This gives the protein CASSDVWTSSGNTIYF.

This chain joins TRBV28 and TRBJ2-5, with 13 bases fitting TRBD2. V lost 1 base and J lost 5; bases outside the gene matches: 4. The CDR3 contains 16 residues. Per germline, CDR1 MDHEN and CDR2 SYDVKM. The DNA of the CDR3 is TGTGCCAGCAGTTTATTTGGACTAGCGGGAGCGGAGACCCAGTACTTC. Amino acids: CASSLFGLAGAETQYF.

V usage is TRBV30 and J usage is TRBJ1-1; perhaps TRBD1 as D (5 bases). Trimming took off 2 bases at V and 0 bases at J, with 13 bases between the two ends. Germline V gene sequence: CDR1 GTSNPN, CDR2 SVGIG (reference sequence). The CDR3 has 15 residues. CDR3: CAWSPRGGMNTEAFF. The CDR3 DNA reads TGTGCCTGGAGTCCTCGGGGGGGGATGAACACTGAAGCTTTCTTT.

This sequence joins TRBV7-8 and TRBJ2-2; the D gene could be TRBD1 or TRBD2 (5 bases each). The V end lost 11 bases, the J end lost 5 bases, and 15 bases lay between the germline ends. Germline CDR1 SGHVS, CDR2 FQNEAQ. The CDR3 is 13 residues long. CDR3 coding DNA: TGTGCCGGGGGTTTTGGCGGTACCGGGGAGCTGTTTTTT. Its protein product is CAGGFGGTGELFF.

This chain connects TRBV28 to TRBJ2-2, with D maybe TRBD2 (6 bases). Trimming left V 3 bases short and J 4 bases short, with 12 bases between. Germline V gene data show CDR1 as MDHEN and CDR2 as SYDVKM. The CDR3 contains 15 residues. The CDR3 nucleotides read TGTGCCAGCAGTTTTCGGAAGGGACTCACCGGGGAGCTGTTTTTT. This gives the protein CASSFRKGLTGELFF.

A remark on this clone: The same CDR3 also results from other DNA sequences found in this sample. The V and J genes are TRBV7-8 and TRBJ2-7; 7 positions match TRBD1. After removal of 5 bases from V and 3 bases from J, the junction contained 4 bases not matched to a gene. Germline assignment: CDR1 SGHVS and CDR2 FQNEAQ. This CDR3 is built from 13 residues. CDR3 protein: CASSLRDSYEQYF. The CDR3 nucleotides read TGTGCCAGCAGCCTCCGGGACAGCTACGAGCAGTACTTC.

The gene calls are TRBV4-2 and TRBJ2-1; D ambiguous. Per the germline V gene, CDR1 is LGHNA and CDR2 is YNFKEQ. V was cut by 4 bases and J by 4 bases, with 14 bases left in between. The CDR3 runs to 15 residues. The CDR3 region is CASSPRPLGYNEQFF. The CDR3 bases are TGTGCCAGCAGCCCCAGACCTCTGGGGTACAATGAGCAGTTCTTC.